This TCR beta chain was identified in a study of T cells in Graves' hyperthyroidism and ophthalmopathy. The TCR beta CDR3 regions underwent amplification using RNA transcripts as the source. First-round RT-PCR of the TCR CDR3 relied on the HTBI primer set. MiXCR was run by TCRdb on the multiplex PCR reads, yielding one entry per CDR3 protein. The repertoire has hundreds of thousands of distinct CDR3 sequences, about 38% of them found once; the top ten carry 8.9%. From germline, CDR1 is ENHRY and CDR2 SYGVKD. V lost 10 bases, J lost 6 bases, and 18 bases lay in between. This CDR3 is built from 14 residues. Hyperthyroidism of Graves' type that showed no ophthalmopathy progression within 18 months was stable.

V is TRBV10-3 and J is TRBJ2-2; no definite D call. The sample was blood. The clonotype originates from a man aged 18 to 29 with Graves' hyperthyroidism. The CDR3 region is CASSRFSGAGELFF. For the CDR3, the DNA is TGTGCCAGCAGCCGTTTCTCGGGCGCCGGGGAGCTGTTTTTT.